The 32 T cell receptor beta chains listed next were all sequenced from one sample in a study of identical twins. TCRdb analysed the 5' RACE reads with MiXCR anew, one entry per CDR3 protein. The sample includes 500,000 or so distinct CDR3 sequences, over 12% of them seen just once. These data were also filed under a second study, of yellow fever vaccine responses in identical twins.

Sequencing was done on a sample of CD4+ T cells sorted from blood. Every receptor here comes from a woman in her late teens or twenties in good health.

This clonotype was detected only a few times. The V gene is TRBV5-1, the J gene TRBJ2-2; 15 bases fit TRBD2. V gave up 4 bases and J gave up 4 bases; unmatched junction bases: 8. CDR3 size: 18 residues. CDR1 SGHRS and CDR2 YFSETQ come from the germline V gene. CDR3: CASSSGLAGGPSTGELFF. As DNA, the CDR3 is TGCGCCAGCAGCAGCGGACTAGCGGGGGGGCCTAGCACCGGGGAGCTGTTTTTT.

Only a few counts were recorded for this clonotype. The chain recombines TRBV11-3 with TRBJ2-3, with TRBD1 identical over 7 bases. Germline CDR1 is SGHNT and CDR2 is YENEEA. This CDR3 has 15 amino acids. Losses at the gene ends were 4 bases for V and 2 bases for J; bases not matched to a gene: 6. CDR3 in amino acids: CASSWGQFHTDTQYF. CDR3 nucleotide sequence: TGTGCCAGCAGCTGGGGACAGTTCCACACAGATACGCAGTATTTT.

This clonotype has just a few counts. V is TRBV7-2 and J is TRBJ1-6; 8 nucleotides align to TRBD1. This CDR3 is built from 14 residues. CDR1 SGHTA and CDR2 FQGNSA come from the germline V gene. V lost 6 bases to trimming and J lost 5 bases; unmatched junction nucleotides: 3. The CDR3 nucleotides are TGTGCCAGCAGAGACAGGGGAAATAATTCACCCCTCCACTTT. Its protein product is CASRDRGNNSPLHF. Variable domain in full (rest from reference TRBV7-2 and TRBJ1-6): GAGVSQSPSNKVTEKGKDVELRCDPISGHTALYWYRQSLGQGLEFLIYFQGNSAPDKSGLPSDRFSAERTGGSVSTLTIQRTQQEDSAVYLCASRDRGNNSPLHFGNGTRLTVT.

This clonotype was seen more than once but under ten times. The J gene is TRBJ2-7, the V gene TRBV24-1; no definite D call. CDR3 length: 14 amino acids. Per the germline V gene, CDR1 is KGHDR and CDR2 is SFDVKD. Trimming took 8 bases from V and 0 from J, leaving 13 bases between them. CDR3 in DNA: TGTGCCACCACGAAAGCAACGTTCTCCTACGAGCAGTACTTC. It codes for CATTKATFSYEQYF.

The chain links TRBV30 to TRBJ2-5, with D hard to call. V was clipped by 1 base and J by 5 bases, with 8 bases between them. Germline lookup yields CDR1 GTSNPN and CDR2 SVGIG (reference sequence). The CDR3 extends over 12 amino acids. CDR3 nucleotide sequence: TGTGCCTGGAGTGCCCCCTCCGAGACCCAGTACTTC. The encoded protein is CAWSAPSETQYF.

The table lists this clonotype with a few counts. The chain carries TRBV18 and TRBJ2-7; D may be TRBD2 (6 bases). CDR1 KGHSH and CDR2 LQKENI come from the germline V gene. V lost 5 bases and J 7 bases, leaving 15 bases between the germline ends. The CDR3 sequence is 13 residues long. The CDR3 region is CASSGGGAAEQYF. The CDR3 nucleotides are TGTGCCAGCTCAGGAGGAGGGGCGGCGGAGCAGTACTTC.

This clonotype was seen a few times. CDR3 amino acids: CASKEGAGKFSETQYF. The CDR3 bases are TGTGCCAGCAAGGAGGGAGCAGGAAAATTTTCGGAGACCCAGTACTTC. The rearrangement uses TRBV28 and TRBJ2-5; tentative D call: TRBD2 (6 bases). Trimming took off 7 bases at V and 5 bases at J, with 23 bases between the two ends. CDR3 length: 16 residues. Germline loops: CDR1 MDHEN, CDR2 SYDVKM. Using reference TRBV28 and TRBJ2-5 for the parts outside the CDR3, the full variable domain is DVKVTQSSRYLVKRTGEKVFLECVQDMDHENMFWYRQDPGLGLRLIYFSYDVKMKEKGDIPEGYSVSREKKERFSLILESASTNQTSMYLCASKEGAGKFSETQYFGPGTRLLVL.

On this clonotype: The germline gene is not matched at one end of the junction; a read error may be the cause. The chain couples TRBV5-5 to TRBJ2-7, with 9 nucleotides matching TRBD2. Germline V gene data show CDR1 as SGHKS and CDR2 as YYEKEE (reference sequence). The CDR3 has 15 amino acids. The CDR3 region is CASSPGLANSYEKYF. In DNA, the CDR3 is TGTGCCAGCAGCCCTGGACTAGCGAACTCCTACGAGAAGTACTTC.

This clonotype was seen only a few times. The V call is TRBV12-3 or TRBV12-4, the J call TRBJ2-7, with D perhaps assigned TRBD1 or TRBD2 (5 bases each). The CDR3 has 15 amino acids. The V gene lost 1 base and the J gene lost 2 bases, with 12 bases spanning the gap. CDR3 region: CASSLDRRDPYEQYF. The CDR3 nucleotides are TGTGCCAGCAGTTTAGATCGCAGGGACCCCTACGAGCAGTACTTC.

CDR3 sequence reads: CASSLAISRNEQFF. The CDR3 nucleotides are TGTGCCAGCAGCCTAGCGATAAGTCGGAATGAGCAGTTCTTC. The J gene is TRBJ2-1, the V gene TRBV3-1; weak D call: TRBD2 (5 bases). Trimming stripped 4 bases from V and 7 bases from J, with 14 bases between. Germline V gene lookup returns CDR1 LGHDT and CDR2 YNNKEL (reference sequence). The CDR3 has 14 residues.

The chain is built from TRBV6-1 and TRBJ2-7; a weak D match, TRBD2 (5 bases). The CDR3 has 13 amino acids. Trimming took off 5 bases at V and 2 bases at J, with 10 bases between the two ends. CDR1 and CDR2 (germline): MNHNS, SASEGT. Here the CDR3 DNA reads TGTGCCAGCAGTAAGCTAGCTACCTACGAGCAGTACTTC. This translates into CASSKLATYEQYF.

This clonotype was seen at least ten times. The chain combines TRBV25-1 with TRBJ1-2; a possible D gene is TRBD1 (5 bases). Trimming stripped 6 bases from V and 0 bases from J, with 11 bases between. This CDR3 is 14 amino acids long. Germline V CDR1 and CDR2: MGHDK, SYGVNS. This chain's CDR3 is CASSLEGPNYGYTF. In nucleotides, the CDR3 is TGTGCCAGCAGCCTCGAGGGACCTAACTATGGCTACACCTTC.

This chain links TRBV20-1 with TRBJ1-2; 9 nucleotides match TRBD1. Germline lookup yields CDR1 DFQATT and CDR2 SNEGSKA (reference sequence). The CDR3 loop spans 13 amino acids. The J segment lost 4 bases and the V segment lost 6 bases, leaving 6 bases of the junction unmatched. The CDR3 nucleotides read TGCAGTGCATGGGACAGGGCGCGCTATGGCTACACCTTC. Protein product: CSAWDRARYGYTF.

This clonotype was observed a few times. This rearrangement joins TRBV4-3 to TRBJ2-6; a possible D gene is TRBD1 (5 bases). This CDR3 region has 16 residues. Germline CDR1 LGHNA, CDR2 YSLEER. V dropped 4 bases and J dropped 1 base, with 11 bases sitting between them. In nucleotides, the CDR3 is TGCGCCAGCAGCCGACAGACAATATCTGGGGCCAACGTCCTGACTTTC. It translates to CASSRQTISGANVLTF.

This clonotype was seen a few times. The chain links TRBV2 to TRBJ2-3; no clear D. The CDR3 spans 12 residues. V shed 6 bases and J shed 5 bases, with 9 bases lying between them. Looked up from germline, CDR1 is SNHLY and CDR2 is FYNNEI. The CDR3 sequence: CASRPRIDTQYF. Here the CDR3 DNA reads TGTGCCAGCAGACCTAGGATAGATACGCAGTATTTT.

The chain couples TRBV10-3 to TRBJ2-7; the match to TRBD1 covers 8 bases. With V trimmed by 4 bases and J by 0 bases, 2 bases remained unmatched. This CDR3 is built from 14 residues. The germline gives CDR1 ENHRY, CDR2 SYGVKD. The CDR3 DNA reads TGTGCCATCAGTGGGACAGGGTACTCCTACGAGCAGTACTTC. The encoded protein is CAISGTGYSYEQYF.

V and J are TRBV27 and TRBJ2-1, with D tentatively TRBD1 (7 bases). Germline assignment: CDR1 MNHEY and CDR2 SMNVEV (reference sequence). This CDR3 is built from 15 residues. The V gene lost 7 bases and the J gene lost 8 bases, with 21 bases spanning the gap. The CDR3 DNA reads as TGTGCCAGCAACTTCGAAGCAGGGGGGATGCATGAGCAGTTCTTC. Translation: CASNFEAGGMHEQFF.

The J gene is TRBJ2-1, the V gene TRBV12-3 or TRBV12-4; TRBD2 matches 11 bases. The trim removed 7 bases at V and 0 bases at J, leaving 2 bases unmatched. The CDR3 runs 15 residues. In DNA, the CDR3 is TGTGCCAGCACCACTAGCGGGAGCTCCTACAATGAGCAGTTCTTC. Its protein product is CASTTSGSSYNEQFF.

This clonotype was detected a few times. V and J are TRBV5-1 and TRBJ2-7; 8 bases line up with TRBD1. V lost 3 bases to trimming and J lost 0 bases; unmatched junction nucleotides: 5. The germline gives CDR1 SGHRS, CDR2 YFSETQ. The CDR3 loop spans 15 amino acids. The CDR3 spells CASSSRTGISYEQYF. The CDR3 DNA reads TGCGCCAGCAGCTCCCGGACAGGGATCTCCTACGAGCAGTACTTC.

Remarks on this clonotype: Relative to the germline gene, one junction end is altered; a read error may explain this. The J gene is TRBJ2-3, the V gene TRBV5-1; 10 positions match TRBD2. The CDR3 contains 15 residues. Germline values: CDR1 SGHRS, CDR2 YFSETQ. CDR3 DNA sequence: TGCGCCTGCAGCTTCACTAGCGGGACCACAGATACGCAGTATTTT. It codes for CACSFTSGTTDTQYF.

This clonotype has a handful of counts. This chain joins TRBV15 and TRBJ2-7, with TRBD1 matching 9 bases. Germline V gene sequence: CDR1 LNHNV, CDR2 YYDKDF (reference sequence). This CDR3 is 14 amino acids long. With V trimmed by 5 bases and J by 8 bases, 10 bases remained unmatched. CDR3 in amino acids: CATSRDRAGDKQYF. CDR3 nucleotides: TGTGCCACCAGCCGGGACAGGGCTGGGGACAAGCAGTACTTC.

This clonotype was seen more than once but under ten times. J is TRBJ2-5 and V is TRBV3-1; the match to TRBD2 covers 15 bases. The V gene's germline CDR1 is LGHDT and CDR2 YNNKEL (reference sequence). This CDR3 comprises 17 residues. The ends lost 6 bases at V and 5 bases at J; junction bases unmatched: 10. This CDR3 reads CASSHYGLAGGLETQYF. DNA for the CDR3: TGTGCCAGCAGTCACTACGGACTAGCGGGGGGGCTGGAGACCCAGTACTTC.

The chain recombines TRBV4-3 with TRBJ2-7, with D perhaps assigned TRBD1 or TRBD2 (5 bases each). The ends were cut back, 4 bases at V and 2 bases at J, with 12 bases in the middle. The CDR3 is 14 amino acids. The germline V gene encodes CDR1 LGHNA and CDR2 YSLEER. The DNA of the CDR3 is TGCGCCAGCAGCCGGGGGACGGACACCTACGAGCAGTACTTC. This encodes CASSRGTDTYEQYF.

This rearrangement joins TRBV15 to TRBJ2-3; D is possibly TRBD2 (5 bases). V lost 1 base and J lost 5, with 7 bases in between. There are 13 residues in the CDR3. Germline V gene sequence: CDR1 LNHNV, CDR2 YYDKDF (reference sequence). The DNA for the CDR3 is TGTGCCACCAGCAGAGCGGGGTTAGATACGCAGTATTTT. It encodes CATSRAGLDTQYF.

This clonotype came up many times. The chain is built from TRBV5-1 and TRBJ2-3; the match to TRBD2 covers 10 bases. V shed 2 bases and J 0 bases; nucleotides not matched to a gene: 3. The CDR3 is 16 residues long. The germline V gene encodes CDR1 SGHRS and CDR2 YFSETQ. CDR3 in amino acids: CASSLSSGGSTDTQYF. The CDR3 DNA is TGCGCCAGCAGCTTATCTAGCGGGGGAAGCACAGATACGCAGTATTTT.

This chain uses TRBV11-2 with TRBJ2-1; TRBD2 agrees at 8 bases. This CDR3 comprises 15 residues. Germline V gene lookup returns CDR1 SGHAT and CDR2 FQNNGV. J was trimmed by 3 bases and V by 6 bases; bases with no gene match: 7. In DNA form, the CDR3 reads TGTGCCAGCAGGAACCCGGGACTAGGCTACAATGAGCAGTTCTTC. As protein: CASRNPGLGYNEQFF.

This clonotype was recorded a few times. The V call is TRBV25-1, the J call TRBJ2-7; TRBD1 agrees at 9 bases. V lost 1 base and J lost 6; bases outside the gene matches: 7. The length of the CDR3 is 15 residues. CDR1 is MGHDK and CDR2 is SYGVNS in the germline V gene. CDR3 nucleotide sequence: TGTGCCAGCAGTGAATCCGGGACAGGGTCTTCCGAGCAGTACTTC. Translation gives CASSESGTGSSEQYF.

This chain uses TRBV29-1 with TRBJ1-1; D remains ambiguous. In germline, CDR1 is SQVTM, CDR2 ANQGSEA. This CDR3 contains 13 residues. The ends were cut back, 4 bases at V and 0 bases at J, with 9 bases in the middle. The CDR3 loop reads CSVALGLNTEAFF. In DNA, the CDR3 is TGCAGCGTTGCGCTCGGATTGAACACTGAAGCTTTCTTT. Drawing the rest from reference TRBV29-1 and TRBJ1-1, the complete variable domain is SAVISQKPSRDICQRGTSLTIQCQVDSQVTMMFWYRQQPGQSLTLIATANQGSEATYESGFVIDKFPISRPNLTFSTLTVSNMSPEDSSIYLCSVALGLNTEAFFGQGTRLTVV.

This clonotype was seen only a few times. The chain is built from TRBV27 and TRBJ1-6, with D uncertain. Trimming cost V 3 bases and J 10 bases, with 13 bases left between them. CDR1 is MNHEY, CDR2 SMNVEV, per germline (reference sequence). CDR3 size: 14 residues. The chain's CDR3 is CASSFPVSLSPLHF. DNA of the CDR3: TGTGCCAGCAGTTTCCCCGTTAGCCTCTCACCCCTCCACTTT.

This clonotype was counted only a few times. The chain couples TRBV20-1 to TRBJ1-2; weak D call: TRBD1 (6 bases). CDR1 and CDR2 (germline): DFQATT, SNEGSKA (reference sequence). V was pared by 0 bases and J by 7 bases, with 12 bases between. This CDR3 spans 13 amino acids. CDR3 sequence (DNA): TGCAGTGCTAGAGATCATAGCAGGGGTGGCTACACCTTC. Amino acids: CSARDHSRGGYTF.

This clonotype was seen a few times. The DNA of the CDR3 is TGTGCCAGCAGTTCAGCTCCGGGACAGGGGATAAGCCAGCCCCAGCATTTT. Its protein is CASSSAPGQGISQPQHF. The genes are TRBV7-2 and TRBJ1-5; 10 bases are shared with TRBD1. The V segment lost 6 bases and the J segment 7 bases; nucleotides outside the gene matches: 15. Per the germline V gene, CDR1 is SGHTA and CDR2 is FQGNSA. The CDR3 loop spans 17 amino acids.

This clonotype was detected a few times. This rearrangement joins TRBV20-1 to TRBJ2-5; D call uncertain. This CDR3 is built from 12 residues. CDR1 and CDR2 from the germline V gene are DFQATT and SNEGSKA (reference sequence). V was cut by 3 bases and J by 5 bases, with 10 bases left in between. CDR3 in amino acids: CSARRIRETQYF. The CDR3 nucleotides are TGCAGTGCTAGGCGCATACGGGAGACCCAGTACTTC.